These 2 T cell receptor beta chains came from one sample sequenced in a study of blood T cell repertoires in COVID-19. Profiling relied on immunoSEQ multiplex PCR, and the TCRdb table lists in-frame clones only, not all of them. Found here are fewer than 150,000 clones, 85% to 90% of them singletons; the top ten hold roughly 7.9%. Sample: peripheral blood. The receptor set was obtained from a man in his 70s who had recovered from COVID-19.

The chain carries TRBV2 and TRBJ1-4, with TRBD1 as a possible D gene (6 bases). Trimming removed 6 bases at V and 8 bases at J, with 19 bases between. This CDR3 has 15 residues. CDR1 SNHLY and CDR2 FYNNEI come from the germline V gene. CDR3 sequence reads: CASRRQGLEAEKLFF. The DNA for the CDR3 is TGTGCCAGCAGGAGGCAGGGGCTTGAGGCAGAAAAACTGTTTTTT.

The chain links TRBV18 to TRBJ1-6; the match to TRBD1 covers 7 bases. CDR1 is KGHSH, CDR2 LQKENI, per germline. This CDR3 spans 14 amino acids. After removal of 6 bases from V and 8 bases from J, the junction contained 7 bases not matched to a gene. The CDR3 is CASSEQGTDSPLHF. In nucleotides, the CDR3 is TGTGCCAGCTCGGAACAGGGGACGGATTCACCCCTCCACTTT.